A single sample gave rise to the 26 T cell receptor beta chains below, sequenced in a study of blood T cell repertoires in COVID-19. The repertoire was sequenced with immunoSEQ multiplex PCR; TCRdb's copy has only in-frame clones and lacks some. The sample yields roughly 220,000 clones, around 87% seen once. The sequencing sample was made of PBMCs or T cells enriched from blood (not recorded which). The origin of the receptors is a man aged 30 to 45 who had been exposed to COVID-19.

The V call is TRBV25-1, the J call TRBJ2-7, with 7 nucleotides matching TRBD2. V was clipped by 10 bases and J by 3 bases; unmatched bases: 9. Germline CDR1 and CDR2: MGHDK and SYGVNS. The CDR3 is 13 amino acids. CDR3 sequence reads: CATRTWGGYEQYF. The CDR3 nucleotides read TGTGCCACTCGAACGTGGGGGGGCTACGAGCAGTACTTC.

The chain joins TRBV6-2 or TRBV6-3 to TRBJ2-4; 10 bases line up with TRBD1. The CDR3 length is 15 residues. CDR1 and CDR2 (germline): MNHEY, SVGEGT. Germline trimming cut 0 bases from V and 9 bases from J; bases unmatched to any gene: 5. The CDR3, as DNA: TGTGCCAGCAGTTACTCCCCCGGGACAGGGGCCATTCAGTACTTC. It codes for CASSYSPGTGAIQYF.

CDR3 region: CASSYGTGASGYTF. The CDR3 DNA sequence: TGCGCCAGCAGCTATGGGACAGGGGCAAGTGGCTACACCTTC. This rearrangement joins TRBV5-1 to TRBJ1-2; 10 bases agree with TRBD1. In germline, CDR1 is SGHRS, CDR2 YFSETQ. V was pared by 3 bases and J by 7 bases, with 6 bases of the junction left unmatched. The CDR3 loop spans 14 amino acids.

The chain joins TRBV6-5 to TRBJ1-3, with TRBD1 as a possible D gene (5 bases). This CDR3 spans 13 amino acids. CDR1 is MNHEY and CDR2 is SVGAGI in the germline V gene. The CDR3 DNA reads TGTGCGACTGGGGGGGGCTCTGGAAACACCATATATTTT. Residues: CATGGGSGNTIYF.

The chain has TRBV9 and TRBJ1-6; the D gene is possibly TRBD1 (6 bases). Germline V CDR1 and CDR2: SGDLS, YYNGEE. Trimming cost V 5 bases and J 2 bases, with 11 bases left between them. This CDR3 is built from 15 residues. In DNA, the CDR3 is TGTGCCAGCAGTGACAGGAGTCCCTATAATTCACCCCTCCACTTT. Amino acid sequence: CASSDRSPYNSPLHF.

V is TRBV7-9 and J is TRBJ2-3; maybe TRBD1 (5 bases). Germline CDR1 SEHNR, CDR2 FQNEAQ (reference sequence). The CDR3 runs 16 residues. V lost 3 bases to trimming and J lost 3 bases, with 16 bases between them. The CDR3 DNA reads TGTGCCAGCAGCTTGTTGGTCGGACAACCGACAGATACGCAGTATTTT. The encoded protein is CASSLLVGQPTDTQYF.

The chain joins TRBV3-1 (or the pseudogene TRBV3-2) to TRBJ2-5, with D possibly being TRBD2 (5 bases). This CDR3 spans 14 amino acids. Germline assignment: CDR1 LGHDT and CDR2 YNNKEL (reference sequence). Trimming shortened V by 1 base and J by 4 bases, and 10 bases separated the two germline ends. The CDR3 here is CASSQALAGETQYF. In DNA, the CDR3 is TGTGCCAGCAGCCAAGCCCTAGCAGGAGAGACCCAGTACTTC.

The chain links TRBV27 to TRBJ2-7, with 8 bases that match TRBD2. This CDR3 comprises 15 residues. Germline lookup yields CDR1 MNHEY and CDR2 SMNVEV (reference sequence). The trim removed 4 bases at V and 7 bases at J, leaving 12 bases unmatched. CDR3 in DNA: TGTGCCAGCAGTTGGGGGATAGACCGGGGGGGAGAGCAGTACTTC. Translating it yields CASSWGIDRGGEQYF.

Details on this clone: Distinct nucleotide sequences in the sample also encode this CDR3. The gene calls are TRBV5-1 and TRBJ1-1, with no clear D. Germline V CDR1 and CDR2: SGHRS, YFSETQ. V was cut by 0 bases and J by 5 bases, with 8 bases left in between. This CDR3 has 13 residues. The CDR3 nucleotides are TGCGCCAGCAGCTTGGGGAGGGATACTGAAGCTTTCTTT. This encodes CASSLGRDTEAFF. Based on the CDR3 plus reference TRBV5-1 and TRBJ1-1, the full variable domain is KAGVTQTPRYLIKTRGQQVTLSCSPISGHRSVSWYQQTPGQGLQFLFEYFSETQRNKGNFPGRFSGRQFSNSRSEMNVSTLELGDSALYLCASSLGRDTEAFFGQGTRLTVV.

The chain has TRBV11-2 and TRBJ2-7; 8 bases align to TRBD1. Per germline, CDR1 SGHAT and CDR2 FQNNGV. Trimming at V came to 1 base and at J to 3 bases, leaving 8 bases not matched to a gene. The CDR3 covers 16 residues. CDR3 nucleotide sequence: TGTGCCAGCAGCTTAGGACGAGGACAGGGCGTCTACGAGCAGTACTTC. Its translation: CASSLGRGQGVYEQYF.

This clone appeared a few times. This chain connects TRBV19 to TRBJ1-5; no firm D call. Germline V gene lookup returns CDR1 LNHDA and CDR2 SQIVND (reference sequence). V lost 5 bases, J lost 2 bases, and 16 bases lay in between. The CDR3 length is 16 residues. The DNA for the CDR3 is TGTGCCAGTAGTCTAACCCTTCACAGAGGCAATCAGCCCCAGCATTTT. It codes for CASSLTLHRGNQPQHF.

CDR3 sequence reads: CARTTRAGQSGANVLTF. For the CDR3, the DNA is TGTGCCCGAACTACGAGGGCGGGACAGTCTGGGGCCAACGTCCTGACTTTC. The genes are TRBV30 and TRBJ2-6; TRBD1 is a possible D gene (7 bases). The CDR3 is 17 amino acids. Germline V lookup: CDR1 GTSNPN, CDR2 SVGIG (reference sequence). Between the trimmed V and J ends, which lost 8 bases and 1 base, there was a span of 21 bases.

On this clone: Other DNA sequences within the sample encode an identical CDR3. The V call is TRBV6-5, the J call TRBJ1-6; 7 bases match TRBD1. The CDR3 covers 16 residues. In germline, CDR1 is MNHEY, CDR2 SVGAGI. V lost 4 bases and J lost 0; bases outside the gene matches: 3. As DNA, the CDR3 is TGTGCCAGCAGTTGGGACAGAAGCTCCTATAATTCACCCCTCCACTTT. It encodes CASSWDRSSYNSPLHF.

The chain links TRBV7-3 to TRBJ2-6, with 14 bases matching TRBD2. The CDR3 totals 21 residues. V lost 4 bases, J lost 0 bases, and 11 bases stayed unmatched. Germline CDR1 is SGHTA and CDR2 is FQGTGA. CDR3 coding DNA: TGTGCCAGCAGCTCGCTGGGAGGACTAGCGGGGGGCCTCTCTGGGGCCAACGTCCTGACTTTC. Translating gives CASSSLGGLAGGLSGANVLTF. The full variable domain, its missing parts supplied by reference TRBV7-3 and TRBJ2-6, is GAGVSQTPSNKVTEKGKYVELRCDPISGHTALYWYRQSLGQGPEFLIYFQGTGAADDSGLPNDRFFAVRPEGSVSTLKIQRTERGDSAVYLCASSSLGGLAGGLSGANVLTFGAGSRLTVL.

This chain links TRBV27 with TRBJ1-1, with D possibly being TRBD1 (6 bases). V was cut by 7 bases and J by 7 bases, with 28 bases left in between. Germline-derived CDR1 and CDR2 are MNHEY and SMNVEV (reference sequence). This CDR3 contains 17 residues. The CDR3, as DNA: TGTGCCAGCACCCGTATCCTGGCAGGGGCGCTGGGTAGTGAAGCTTTCTTT. Amino acids: CASTRILAGALGSEAFF.

This chain joins TRBV30 and TRBJ2-7, with 9 bases fitting TRBD1. This CDR3 has 15 amino acids. J lost 3 bases, V lost 5 bases, and 11 bases had no gene match. Germline CDR1 and CDR2: GTSNPN and SVGIG (reference sequence). CDR3 protein: CAWAPGTGTFYEQYF. In DNA form, the CDR3 reads TGTGCCTGGGCACCCGGGACAGGGACTTTCTACGAGCAGTACTTC.

This rearrangement joins TRBV7-2 to TRBJ2-1, with 11 nucleotides matching TRBD2. The CDR3 consists of 17 residues. Losses at the gene ends were 5 bases for V and 3 bases for J; bases not matched to a gene: 9. The V gene's germline CDR1 is SGHTA and CDR2 FQGNSA. CDR3 region: CASSPMPGTSGYNEQFF. In DNA form, the CDR3 reads TGTGCCAGCAGCCCAATGCCGGGGACTAGCGGCTACAATGAGCAGTTCTTC.

V is TRBV25-1 and J is TRBJ1-4; the D is unclear. Germline assignment: CDR1 MGHDK and CDR2 SYGVNS. V was trimmed by 3 bases and J by 5 bases, leaving 10 bases between them. This CDR3 is built from 14 residues. CDR3 amino acids: CASSDVGGNEKLFF. CDR3 bases: TGTGCCAGCAGTGATGTGGGAGGGAATGAAAAACTGTTTTTT.

The CDR3 DNA sequence: TGTGCCAGCAGCTTAAAGAGAGGGAGGGTCACCTTC. It encodes CASSLKRGRVTF. This chain uses TRBV5-6 with TRBJ1-2, with D hard to call. V dropped 2 bases and J dropped 13 bases, with 15 bases sitting between them. CDR1 SGHDT and CDR2 YYEEEE come from the germline V gene. The CDR3 has 12 residues. The full variable domain, rest sourced from reference TRBV5-6 and TRBJ1-2, is DAGVTQSPTHLIKTRGQQVTLRCSPKSGHDTVSWYQQALGQGPQFIFQYYEEEERQRGNFPDRFSGHQFPNYSSELNVNALLLGDSALYLCASSLKRGRVTFGSGTRLTVV.

The CDR3 DNA reads TGTGCCAGCAGCTTGGTCGCGACAGGTTCTGGAAACACCATATATTTT. As protein: CASSLVATGSGNTIYF. J is TRBJ1-3 and V is TRBV7-9; a weak D match, TRBD1 (6 bases). V gave up 3 bases and J gave up 1 base, with 13 bases separating them. Germline CDR1 reads SEHNR; CDR2 reads FQNEAQ (reference sequence). This CDR3 has 16 residues. Using reference TRBV7-9 and TRBJ1-3 for the parts outside the CDR3, the full variable domain is DTGVSQNPRHKITKRGQNVTFRCDPISEHNRLYWYRQTLGQGPEFLTYFQNEAQLEKSRLLSDRFSAERPKGSFSTLEIQRTEQGDSAMYLCASSLVATGSGNTIYFGEGSWLTVV.

V usage is TRBV5-1 and J usage is TRBJ2-2; the match to TRBD1 covers 7 bases. Germline V gene lookup returns CDR1 SGHRS and CDR2 YFSETQ. This CDR3 region has 16 residues. Germline trimming cut 0 bases from V and 5 bases from J; bases unmatched to any gene: 7. The CDR3 is CASSLGGLGQTGELFF. CDR3 nucleotide sequence: TGCGCCAGCAGCTTGGGTGGGCTGGGACAGACCGGGGAGCTGTTTTTT.

V is TRBV18 and J is TRBJ2-7, with 10 bases lining up with TRBD1. The CDR3 length is 15 residues. CDR1 is KGHSH, CDR2 LQKENI, per germline. V gave up 4 bases and J gave up 0 bases; unmatched junction bases: 3. CDR3 nucleotide sequence: TGTGCCAGCTCACGGGACAGGGGAACCTCCTACGAGCAGTACTTC. It translates to CASSRDRGTSYEQYF.

The rearrangement uses TRBV7-2 and TRBJ1-5; the match to TRBD1 covers 9 bases. Germline V gene data show CDR1 as SGHTA and CDR2 as FQGNSA. The CDR3 is made up of 19 amino acids. V trimming: 5 bases; J trimming: 3 bases; junction bases outside the gene matches: 17. DNA for the CDR3: TGTGCCAGCAGCCGTGGGGCGCCAAGCCGGGACAGGGACAATCAGCCCCAGCATTTT. Translation: CASSRGAPSRDRDNQPQHF.

The rearrangement links TRBV18 to TRBJ2-7, with TRBD1 as a possible D gene (5 bases). Looked up from germline, CDR1 is KGHSH and CDR2 is LQKENI. This CDR3 has 16 residues. Trimming took off 2 bases at V and 0 bases at J, with 14 bases between the two ends. The CDR3 nucleotides read TGTGCCAGCTCACCAAGACAGACCACGAGCTCCTACGAGCAGTACTTC. It specifies CASSPRQTTSSYEQYF.

Here the CDR3 reads CATRDNPDSPLHF. The CDR3 DNA sequence: TGTGCCACGAGGGACAATCCCGATTCACCCCTCCACTTT. The chain joins TRBV19 to TRBJ1-6; possible D gene TRBD1, 6 bases. Trimming pared 10 bases from V and 8 bases from J, leaving 15 bases between. Germline values: CDR1 LNHDA, CDR2 SQIVND (reference sequence). The CDR3 covers 13 residues.

This clone was picked up one time. The V and J genes are TRBV2 and TRBJ2-5, with D unclear. V was cut by 7 bases and J by 1 base, with 4 bases left in between. The germline V gene encodes CDR1 SNHLY and CDR2 FYNNEI. This CDR3 has 11 residues. CDR3 loop: CASNIQETQYF. In DNA form, the CDR3 reads TGTGCCAGCAACATCCAAGAGACCCAGTACTTC.